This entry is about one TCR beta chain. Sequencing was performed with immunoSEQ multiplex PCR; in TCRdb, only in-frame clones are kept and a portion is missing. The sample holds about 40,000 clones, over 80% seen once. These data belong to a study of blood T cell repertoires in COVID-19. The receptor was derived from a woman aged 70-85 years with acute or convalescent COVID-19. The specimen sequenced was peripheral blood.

The CDR3 DNA reads TGCGCCAGCAGAGGACAGGGAGCAGATACGCAGTATTTT. This encodes CASRGQGADTQYF. V and J are TRBV10-1 and TRBJ2-3; 8 nucleotides line up with TRBD1. Germline V gene data show CDR1 as WNHNN and CDR2 as SYGVQD (reference sequence). The CDR3 is 13 residues long. Losses at the gene ends were 6 bases for V and 4 bases for J; bases not matched to a gene: 3.